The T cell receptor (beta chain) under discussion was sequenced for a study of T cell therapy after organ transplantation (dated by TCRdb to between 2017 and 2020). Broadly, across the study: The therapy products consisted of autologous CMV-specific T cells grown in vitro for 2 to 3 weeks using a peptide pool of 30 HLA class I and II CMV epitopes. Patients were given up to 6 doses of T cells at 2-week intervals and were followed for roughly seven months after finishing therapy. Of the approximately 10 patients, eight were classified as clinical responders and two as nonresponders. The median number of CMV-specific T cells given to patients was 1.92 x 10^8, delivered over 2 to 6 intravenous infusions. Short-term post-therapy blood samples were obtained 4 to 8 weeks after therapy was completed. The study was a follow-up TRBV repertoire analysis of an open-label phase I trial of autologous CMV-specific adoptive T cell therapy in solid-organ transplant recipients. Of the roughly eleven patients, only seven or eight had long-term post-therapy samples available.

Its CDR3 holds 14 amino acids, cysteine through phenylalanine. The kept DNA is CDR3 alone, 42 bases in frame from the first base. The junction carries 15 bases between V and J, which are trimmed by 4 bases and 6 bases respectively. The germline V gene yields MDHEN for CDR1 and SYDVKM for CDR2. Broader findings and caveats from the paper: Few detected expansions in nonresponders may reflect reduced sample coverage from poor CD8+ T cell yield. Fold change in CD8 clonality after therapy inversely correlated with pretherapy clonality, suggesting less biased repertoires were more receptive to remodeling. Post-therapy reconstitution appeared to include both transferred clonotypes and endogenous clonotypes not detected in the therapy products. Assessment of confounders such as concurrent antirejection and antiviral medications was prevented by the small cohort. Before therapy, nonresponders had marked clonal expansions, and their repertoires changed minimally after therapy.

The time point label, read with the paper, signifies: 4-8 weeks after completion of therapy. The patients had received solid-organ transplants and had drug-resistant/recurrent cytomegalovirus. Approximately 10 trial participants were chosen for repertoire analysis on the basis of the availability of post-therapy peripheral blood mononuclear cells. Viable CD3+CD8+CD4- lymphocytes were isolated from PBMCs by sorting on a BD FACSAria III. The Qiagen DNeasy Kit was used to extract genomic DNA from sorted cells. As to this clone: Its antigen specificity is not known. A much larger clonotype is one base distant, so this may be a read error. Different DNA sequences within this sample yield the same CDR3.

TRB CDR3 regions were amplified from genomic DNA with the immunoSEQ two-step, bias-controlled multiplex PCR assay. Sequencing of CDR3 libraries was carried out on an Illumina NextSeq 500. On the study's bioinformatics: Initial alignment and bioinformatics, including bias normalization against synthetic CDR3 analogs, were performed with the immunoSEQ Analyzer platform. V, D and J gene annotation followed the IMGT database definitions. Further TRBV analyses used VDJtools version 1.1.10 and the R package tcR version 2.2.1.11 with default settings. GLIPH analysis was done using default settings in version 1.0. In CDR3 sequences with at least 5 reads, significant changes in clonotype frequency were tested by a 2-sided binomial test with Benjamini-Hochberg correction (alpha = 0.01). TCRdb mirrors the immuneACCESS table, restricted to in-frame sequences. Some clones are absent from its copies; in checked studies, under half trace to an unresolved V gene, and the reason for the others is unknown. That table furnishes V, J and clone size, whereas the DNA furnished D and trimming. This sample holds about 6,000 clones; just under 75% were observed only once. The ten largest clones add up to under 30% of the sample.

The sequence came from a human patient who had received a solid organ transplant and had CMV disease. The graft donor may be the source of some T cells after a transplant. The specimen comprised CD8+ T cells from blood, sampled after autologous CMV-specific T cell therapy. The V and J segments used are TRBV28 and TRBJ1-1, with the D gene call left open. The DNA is TGTGCCAGCAGTTCATCGGGAGGAGCGTCTGAAGCTTTCTTT. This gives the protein CASSSSGGASEAFF.